The 26 T cell receptor beta chains below come from one sample, sequenced in a study of neurological immune-mediated disorders. From the 5' RACE reads, TCRdb called clonotypes with MiXCR, one entry per CDR3 protein. The repertoire includes roughly 28,000 distinct CDR3 sequences, approximately 12% of them detected once, and around 7.6% sits in the top ten. Input material: PBMCs. These TCRs come from a man between 60 and 75 years old in good health.

This clonotype was detected many times. Sequence at one end of the junction differs from germline and may be a read error. The gene calls are TRBV15 and TRBJ2-7; D is uncertain. This CDR3 is 16 amino acids long. CDR1 and CDR2 (germline): LNHNV, YYDKDF (reference sequence). As DNA, the CDR3 is TGTGCCACCAGCAGAGAAATTTACAGTGTCTCCCACGAGCAGTACTTC. Its protein product is CATSREIYSVSHEQYF.

This clonotype was seen repeatedly, ten times or more. This rearrangement joins TRBV7-9 to TRBJ1-1; a weak D match, TRBD1 (5 bases). This CDR3 comprises 13 residues. CDR1 is SEHNR and CDR2 is FQNEAQ in the germline V gene (reference sequence). V lost 5 bases and J lost 7, with 14 bases in between. CDR3 in amino acids: CASSPGGVSEAFF. The CDR3 bases are TGTGCCAGCAGCCCTGGGGGGGTTAGTGAAGCTTTCTTT.

This clonotype has at least ten counts. V gene TRBV7-6 combines with J gene TRBJ2-7; 10 bases map to TRBD2. CDR3 length: 16 residues. Germline assignment: CDR1 SGHVS and CDR2 FNYEAQ. The V gene end was trimmed by 2 bases and the J gene end by 6 bases; junction bases not matched to a gene: 10. Here the CDR3 DNA reads TGTGCCAGCAGCTTACTAGCGGGAGAGGGGGTTGGCGAGCAGTACTTC. Translated, it gives CASSLLAGEGVGEQYF.

This clonotype showed up many times. The chain carries TRBV14 and TRBJ2-1, with 9 bases that match TRBD1. The V segment lost 4 bases and the J segment 6 bases; nucleotides outside the gene matches: 7. This CDR3 is built from 15 residues. The germline V gene has CDR1 SGHDN and CDR2 FVKESK. CDR3 residues: CASSPDRGVFNEQFF. The DNA of the CDR3 is TGTGCCAGCAGCCCGGACAGGGGTGTCTTCAATGAGCAGTTCTTC.

This clonotype was seen at least ten times. V is TRBV6-5 and J is TRBJ2-1, with a weak D call TRBD1 (5 bases). This CDR3 comprises 13 residues. CDR1 is MNHEY, CDR2 SVGAGI, per germline. V shed 5 bases and J shed 4 bases, with 9 bases lying between them. The CDR3 DNA reads as TGTGCCAGCAGTATTCAGGGTTACAATGAGCAGTTCTTC. Translating gives CASSIQGYNEQFF.

In this sample, this clonotype is medium-sized (0.01 to 0.1%). V and J are TRBV10-3 and TRBJ1-6; D is uncertain. V dropped 5 bases and J dropped 7 bases, with 9 bases sitting between them. Germline V lookup: CDR1 ENHRY, CDR2 SYGVKD. CDR3 length: 13 residues. CDR3 sequence (DNA): TGTGCCATCAGTTATGATGGGAATTCACCCCTCCACTTT. Translating it yields CAISYDGNSPLHF.

This clonotype appeared many times. The chain combines TRBV12-3 or TRBV12-4 with TRBJ1-6; TRBD1 might be the D (5 bases). V dropped 5 bases and J dropped 14 bases, with 16 bases sitting between them. The length of the CDR3 is 13 residues. The chain's CDR3 is CASSNTGFYTLHF. In nucleotides, the CDR3 is TGTGCCAGCAGTAATACAGGATTTTACACCCTCCACTTT.

This clonotype was observed many times. The rearrangement uses TRBV9 and TRBJ2-1, with a tentative D call TRBD2 (5 bases). This CDR3 has 15 amino acids. Deletions cut 0 bases from V and 3 bases from J, with 10 bases between. Germline V gene lookup returns CDR1 SGDLS and CDR2 YYNGEE. The DNA for the CDR3 is TGTGCCAGCAGCGTAGATAGAGGGAGCTACAATGAGCAGTTCTTC. The encoded protein is CASSVDRGSYNEQFF. Filled out from reference TRBV9 and TRBJ2-1, the complete variable domain reads DSGVTQTPKHLITATGQRVTLRCSPRSGDLSVYWYQQSLDQGLQFLIQYYNGEERAKGNILERFSAQQFPDLHSELNLSSLELGDSALYFCASSVDRGSYNEQFFGPGTRLTVL.

This clonotype came up a few times. This sequence joins TRBV6-5 and TRBJ2-7; D is unresolved. Trimming left V 2 bases short and J 5 bases short, with 16 bases between. Germline CDR1 is MNHEY and CDR2 is SVGAGI. The CDR3 covers 15 residues. DNA for the CDR3: TGTGCCAGCAGTTACCCCCGACTTGGAAGGCACGAGCAGTACTTC. It is translated as CASSYPRLGRHEQYF.

This clonotype came up many times. The gene calls are TRBV28 and TRBJ1-5, with D unclear. Germline V lookup: CDR1 MDHEN, CDR2 SYDVKM. The CDR3 is 12 residues long. V was cut by 3 bases and J by 7 bases, with 7 bases left in between. The CDR3 DNA reads as TGTGCCAGCAGTTTGCCGGGGCAGCCCCAGCATTTT. Residues: CASSLPGQPQHF.

The sample holds many counts of this clonotype. An end of the junction does not agree with germline; a read error may underlie this. The chain uses TRBV5-1 and TRBJ2-7, with D perhaps TRBD1 (5 bases). Germline values: CDR1 SGHRS, CDR2 YFSETQ. The CDR3 has 11 amino acids. CDR3: CASSLGQLVDF. As DNA, the CDR3 is TGCGCCAGCAGCTTGGGACAGTTGGTGGACTTC.

In its sample, this clonotype was seen many times. The CDR3 region is CAWRGWNQETQYF. The CDR3 coding sequence is TGTGCCTGGAGGGGATGGAACCAAGAGACCCAGTACTTC. The chain employs TRBV30 and TRBJ2-5; D call uncertain. Trimming took 3 bases from V and 0 from J, leaving 8 bases between them. The CDR3 length is 13 residues. The germline gives CDR1 GTSNPN, CDR2 SVGIG (reference sequence).

This clonotype was detected many times. This sequence joins TRBV7-9 and TRBJ1-2; a possible D gene is TRBD1 (6 bases). This CDR3 is 13 amino acids long. V lost 5 bases and J lost 6, with 13 bases in between. Per the germline V gene, CDR1 is SEHNR and CDR2 is FQNEAQ (reference sequence). As DNA, the CDR3 is TGTGCCAGCAGCGGGATGGGGGCCGATGGCTACACCTTC. Amino acids: CASSGMGADGYTF.

The table lists this clonotype with many counts. This sequence joins TRBV7-3 and TRBJ2-3; D unclear. The germline CDR1 and CDR2 sequences are SGHTA and FQGTGA. Trimming pared 8 bases from V and 4 bases from J, leaving 19 bases between. The CDR3 runs 15 residues. The CDR3 DNA is TGTGCCAGCCGCCAGGCCCCAGGAGTCGCAGATACGCAGTATTTT. Amino acids: CASRQAPGVADTQYF.

This clonotype was detected many times. This chain links TRBV4-3 with TRBJ2-3; D unresolved. The germline V gene encodes CDR1 LGHNA and CDR2 YSLEER. Trimming cost V 0 bases and J 3 bases, with 4 bases left between them. The CDR3 contains 13 residues. CDR3 in DNA: TGCGCCAGCAGCCAAGACCCTACAGATACGCAGTATTTT. As protein: CASSQDPTDTQYF.

This clonotype is deemed medium-sized. The rearrangement links TRBV28 to TRBJ2-2, with 7 nucleotides matching TRBD1. The length of the CDR3 is 13 residues. Germline CDR1 and CDR2: MDHEN and SYDVKM. Losses at the gene ends were 9 bases for V and 4 bases for J; bases not matched to a gene: 5. CDR3 sequence reads: CASRDSRTGELFF. The CDR3, as DNA: TGTGCCAGTCGGGACAGTCGCACCGGGGAGCTGTTTTTT.

This clonotype has a count of ten or more. The chain couples TRBV28 to TRBJ1-4; D uncertain. CDR1 MDHEN and CDR2 SYDVKM come from the germline V gene. V gave up 6 bases and J gave up 6 bases, with 11 bases separating them. The CDR3 runs 13 residues. DNA of the CDR3: TGTGCCAGCAGGCCGGGAAAACATGAAAAACTGTTTTTT. Its translation is CASRPGKHEKLFF.

This clonotype appeared many times. Here the CDR3 DNA reads TGTGCCATCAGGAGGGACAGGGGATGGAATAAGACTGAAGCTTTCTTT. It yields the protein CAIRRDRGWNKTEAFF. V and J are TRBV10-3 and TRBJ1-1; 10 nucleotides align to TRBD1. This CDR3 has 16 amino acids. Germline-derived CDR1 and CDR2 are ENHRY and SYGVKD. J lost 5 bases, V lost 6 bases, and 12 bases had no gene match.

This clonotype was counted at least ten times. The rearrangement uses TRBV7-9 and TRBJ2-5, with 7 bases that match TRBD1. CDR1 is SEHNR, CDR2 FQNEAQ, per germline (reference sequence). The CDR3 is 13 amino acids. V dropped 7 bases and J dropped 5; count of bases not matched to a gene: 7. CDR3 region: CASKRQGSETQYF. Here the CDR3 DNA reads TGTGCCAGCAAACGACAGGGTTCGGAGACCCAGTACTTC.

This clonotype was seen ten or more times. The chain carries TRBV6-5 and TRBJ2-5, with D hard to call. CDR3 length: 13 amino acids. Germline values: CDR1 MNHEY, CDR2 SVGAGI. V was trimmed by 3 bases and J by 1 base, leaving 6 bases between them. CDR3 region: CASSYTSQETQYF. The CDR3, as DNA: TGTGCCAGCAGTTATACCAGCCAAGAGACCCAGTACTTC.

This clonotype is labeled as medium-sized. J is TRBJ1-1 and V is TRBV5-1, with a tentative D call TRBD1 (5 bases). V lost 4 bases, J lost 0 bases, and 16 bases lay in between. CDR1 is SGHRS, CDR2 YFSETQ, per germline. The CDR3 contains 16 residues. Here the CDR3 reads CASSPGGTAMNTEAFF. DNA of the CDR3: TGCGCCAGCAGCCCCGGTGGGACGGCGATGAACACTGAAGCTTTCTTT.

This clonotype was detected many times. V is TRBV5-1 and J is TRBJ2-7; TRBD1 matches at 9 bases. V shed 5 bases, J shed 2 bases, and the junction held 5 bases outside the gene matches. Germline-derived CDR1 and CDR2 are SGHRS and YFSETQ. The CDR3 contains 14 residues. CDR3 protein: CASRSDRGPYEQYF. CDR3 nucleotides: TGCGCCAGCAGGTCGGACAGGGGACCCTACGAGCAGTACTTC.

There are many counts of this clonotype. V usage is TRBV5-1 and J usage is TRBJ1-5; weak D call: TRBD1 (5 bases). The CDR3 has 14 residues. CDR1 SGHRS and CDR2 YFSETQ come from the germline V gene. V lost 0 bases and J 2 bases, leaving 6 bases between the germline ends. The CDR3 loop reads CASSLAGGNQPQHF. The CDR3 DNA reads as TGCGCCAGCAGCTTGGCGGGGGGCAATCAGCCCCAGCATTTT. The whole variable domain, remainder taken from reference TRBV5-1 and TRBJ1-5, is KAGVTQTPRYLIKTRGQQVTLSCSPISGHRSVSWYQQTPGQGLQFLFEYFSETQRNKGNFPGRFSGRQFSNSRSEMNVSTLELGDSALYLCASSLAGGNQPQHFGDGTRLSIL.

This clonotype showed up many times. The chain uses TRBV12-3 or TRBV12-4 and TRBJ1-1, with TRBD1 as a possible D gene (6 bases). The length of the CDR3 is 13 residues. With 3 bases removed from V and 5 bases from J, the gap between germline ends came to 10 bases. The CDR3 coding sequence is TGTGCCAGCAGTTTCCCAGGGGTAACTGAAGCTTTCTTT. Protein: CASSFPGVTEAFF.

At least ten counts were recorded for this clonotype. The rearrangement joins TRBV6-5 to TRBJ1-1, with unresolved D. V lost 0 bases, J lost 0 bases, and 8 bases lay in between. Germline V gives CDR1 MNHEY, CDR2 SVGAGI. CDR3 length: 15 residues. CDR3 in DNA: TGTGCCAGCAGTTACTCAGCCGAGATGAACACTGAAGCTTTCTTT. Amino acid sequence: CASSYSAEMNTEAFF.

This clonotype was detected many times. The chain has TRBV28 and TRBJ2-7; D is possibly TRBD2 (5 bases). V gave up 1 base and J gave up 8 bases, with 9 bases separating them. The CDR3 is 12 amino acids. From germline, CDR1 is MDHEN and CDR2 SYDVKM. CDR3 nucleotides: TGTGCCAGCAGTTTATTACTCGGGAAGCAGTACTTC. This gives the protein CASSLLLGKQYF.